Shown below are 2 T cell receptor beta chains from a single sample sequenced in a study of cytomegalovirus exposure and HLA in healthy donors. PCR was performed using 60 Vbeta and 13 Jbeta primers. TCRdb's table, derived via immunoSEQ multiplex PCR, lists solely in-frame clones and lacks some. The specimen's table records about 130,000 clones. Sequenced: PBMCs. These receptors were taken from a man aged 18 to 35 in good health and CMV-seronegative.

The V and J genes are TRBV7-2 and TRBJ2-1, with TRBD2 matching over 7 bases. The CDR3 is made up of 16 amino acids. Germline CDR1 SGHTA, CDR2 FQGNSA. V shed 4 bases and J 6 bases; nucleotides not matched to a gene: 12. DNA of the CDR3: TGTGCCAGCAGCTCGGGGTTCACTGGCGGGGGCAATGAGCAGTTCTTC. Translated: CASSSGFTGGGNEQFF.

The chain employs TRBV5-1 and TRBJ1-4; possible D gene TRBD1, 6 bases. Trimming took off 4 bases at V and 5 bases at J, with 24 bases between the two ends. The germline gives CDR1 SGHRS, CDR2 YFSETQ. The CDR3 sequence is 18 residues long. CDR3 DNA: TGCGCCAGCAGCCCGGATAGTTTTCTCGGGGGGGCAAATGAAAAACTGTTTTTT. Its translation is CASSPDSFLGGANEKLFF. The complete variable domain, with remaining parts taken from reference TRBV5-1 and TRBJ1-4, reads KAGVTQTPRYLIKTRGQQVTLSCSPISGHRSVSWYQQTPGQGLQFLFEYFSETQRNKGNFPGRFSGRQFSNSRSEMNVSTLELGDSALYLCASSPDSFLGGANEKLFFGSGTQLSVL.